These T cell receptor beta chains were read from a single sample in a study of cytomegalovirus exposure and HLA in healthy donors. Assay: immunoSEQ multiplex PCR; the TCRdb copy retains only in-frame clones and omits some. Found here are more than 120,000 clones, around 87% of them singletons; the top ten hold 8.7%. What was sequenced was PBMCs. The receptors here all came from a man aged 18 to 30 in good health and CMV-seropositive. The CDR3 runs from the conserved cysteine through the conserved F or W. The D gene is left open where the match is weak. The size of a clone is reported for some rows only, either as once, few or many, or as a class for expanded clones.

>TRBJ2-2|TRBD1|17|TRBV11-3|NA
CASSLKSRTGGSGELFF
TGTGCCAGCAGCCTTAAGTCTCGGACAGGGGGTTCCGGGGAGCTGTTTTTT
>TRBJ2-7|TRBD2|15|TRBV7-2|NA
CASSLGAGVGYEQYF
TGTGCCAGCAGCTTAGGGGCGGGAGTGGGTTACGAGCAGTACTTC
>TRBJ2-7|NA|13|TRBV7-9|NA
CASSLGTLMEQYF
TGTGCCAGCAGCCTCGGGACACTGATGGAGCAGTACTTC
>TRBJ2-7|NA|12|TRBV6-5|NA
CASSSGQSRQYF
TGTGCCAGCAGCTCCGGACAGTCCCGTCAGTACTTC
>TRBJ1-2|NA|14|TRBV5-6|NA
CASSQEGFFYGYTF
TGTGCCAGCAGCCAAGAGGGCTTTTTTTATGGCTACACCTTC
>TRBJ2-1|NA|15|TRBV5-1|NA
CASSWGLRSSNEQFF
TGCGCCAGCAGCTGGGGACTCCGATCTTCCAATGAGCAGTTCTTC
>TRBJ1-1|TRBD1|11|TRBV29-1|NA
CSVGRGTEAFF
TGCAGCGTTGGCAGGGGGACTGAAGCTTTCTTT
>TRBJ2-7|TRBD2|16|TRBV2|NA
CASSAYSTSVAYEQYF
TGTGCCAGCAGCGCGTATTCGACTAGCGTTGCCTACGAGCAGTACTTC
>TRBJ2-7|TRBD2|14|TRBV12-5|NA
CASGRGLAGGEQYF
TGTGCTAGTGGTCGGGGACTAGCGGGAGGCGAGCAGTACTTC
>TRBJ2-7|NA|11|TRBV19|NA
CASSILYEQYF
TGTGCCAGTAGTATTCTTTACGAGCAGTACTTC
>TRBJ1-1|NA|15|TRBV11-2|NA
CASSLDTEMNTEAFF
TGTGCCAGCAGCTTAGATACAGAAATGAACACTGAAGCTTTCTTT
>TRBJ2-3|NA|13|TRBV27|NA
CASSRGWPDTQYF
TGTGCCAGCAGTAGGGGGTGGCCAGATACGCAGTATTTT
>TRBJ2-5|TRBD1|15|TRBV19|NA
CASQPGQGFGETQYF
TGTGCCAGTCAACCGGGACAGGGTTTTGGGGAGACCCAGTACTTC
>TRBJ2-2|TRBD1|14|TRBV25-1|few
CASKEDRVTGELFF
TGTGCCAGCAAAGAAGACAGGGTCACCGGGGAGCTGTTTTTT
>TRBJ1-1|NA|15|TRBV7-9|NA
CASSLVHQGNTEAFF
TGTGCCAGCAGCTTAGTGCATCAGGGGAACACTGAAGCTTTCTTT
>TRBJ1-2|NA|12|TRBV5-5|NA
CASSLVSYGYTF
TGTGCCAGCAGCTTGGTGAGCTATGGCTACACCTTC
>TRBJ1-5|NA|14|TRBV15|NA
CATSLDRRNQPQHF
TGTGCCACCAGCTTAGACAGGCGGAATCAGCCCCAGCATTTT
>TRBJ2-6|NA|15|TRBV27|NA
CASTTGEDGANVLTF
TGTGCCAGCACAACAGGGGAGGATGGGGCCAACGTCCTGACTTTC
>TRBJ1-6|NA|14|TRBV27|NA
CASSFTGGYSPLHF
TGTGCCAGCAGCTTCACCGGGGGGTATTCACCCCTCCACTTT
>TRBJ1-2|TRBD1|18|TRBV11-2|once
CASSLKGQGPQPAYGYTF
TGTGCCAGCAGCTTAAAGGGACAGGGCCCCCAGCCAGCCTATGGCTACACCTTC
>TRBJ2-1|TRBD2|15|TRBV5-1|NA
CASSLMGRGYNEQFF
TGCGCCAGCAGCTTGATGGGGCGGGGGTACAATGAGCAGTTCTTC
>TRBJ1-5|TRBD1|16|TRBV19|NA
CASSIRATGTIQTQHF
TGTGCCAGTAGTATACGGGCGACAGGGACCATTCAGACCCAGCATTTT
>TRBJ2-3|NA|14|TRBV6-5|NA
CASSYGRSTDTQYF
TGTGCCAGCAGTTACGGGCGCAGCACAGATACGCAGTATTTT
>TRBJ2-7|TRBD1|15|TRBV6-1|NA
CASSEAGTGDHEQYF
TGTGCCAGCAGTGAAGCCGGGACAGGGGATCACGAGCAGTACTTC
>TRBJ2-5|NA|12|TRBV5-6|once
CASSLVRETQYF
TGTGCCAGCAGCTTGGTGAGAGAGACCCAGTACTTC
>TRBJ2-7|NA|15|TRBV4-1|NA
CASSQEPGAHYEQYF
TGCGCCAGCAGCCAAGAGCCAGGGGCGCACTACGAGCAGTACTTC
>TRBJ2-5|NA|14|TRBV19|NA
CASSNWDTEGTQYF
TGTGCCAGTAGTAATTGGGACACGGAAGGGACCCAGTACTTC
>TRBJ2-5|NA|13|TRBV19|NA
CATSSGYQETQYF
TGTGCCACCTCCTCAGGGTACCAAGAGACCCAGTACTTC
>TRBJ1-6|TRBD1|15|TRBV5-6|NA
CASSLGLDRGPPLHF
TGTGCCAGCAGCTTGGGGTTGGACAGGGGGCCACCCCTCCACTTT
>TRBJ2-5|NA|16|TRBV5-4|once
CASSLALGAREETQYF
TGTGCCAGCAGCTTGGCTCTGGGGGCGAGGGAAGAGACCCAGTACTTC
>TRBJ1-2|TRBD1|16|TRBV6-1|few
CASSENPAGQGGGYTF
TGTGCCAGCAGTGAAAATCCGGCGGGACAGGGTGGTGGCTACACCTTC
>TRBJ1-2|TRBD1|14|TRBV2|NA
CASSQQGLFYGYTF
TGTGCCAGCAGTCAACAGGGGTTATTCTATGGCTACACCTTC
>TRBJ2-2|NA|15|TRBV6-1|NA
CALRNAGSDTGELFF
TGTGCCCTACGCAACGCAGGTTCGGACACCGGGGAGCTGTTTTTT
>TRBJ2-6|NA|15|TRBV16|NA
CASSHLGIGANVLTF
TGTGCCAGCAGCCACCTAGGCATTGGGGCCAACGTCCTGACTTTC
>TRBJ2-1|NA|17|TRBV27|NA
CASSHYPEIGVYNEQFF
TGTGCCAGCAGCCATTATCCCGAGATAGGGGTCTACAATGAGCAGTTCTTC
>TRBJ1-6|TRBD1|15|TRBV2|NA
CASRLQGDYNSPLHF
TGTGCCAGCAGACTACAGGGGGACTATAATTCACCCCTCCACTTT
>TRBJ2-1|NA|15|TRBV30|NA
CAWSVGGRSYNEQFF
TGTGCCTGGAGTGTTGGGGGCAGGTCCTACAATGAGCAGTTCTTC
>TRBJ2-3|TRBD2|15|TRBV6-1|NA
CASSAGGRGTDTQYF
TGTGCCAGCAGTGCTGGCGGGAGGGGCACAGATACGCAGTATTTT
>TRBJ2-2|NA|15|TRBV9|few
CASSVGTLVSGELFF
TGTGCCAGCAGCGTAGGGACATTAGTGTCGGGGGAGCTGTTTTTT
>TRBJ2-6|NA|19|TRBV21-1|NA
CASSKVRQGRGSGANVLTF
TGTGCCAGCAGCAAAGTTCGACAGGGTAGAGGCTCTGGGGCCAACGTCCTGACTTTC